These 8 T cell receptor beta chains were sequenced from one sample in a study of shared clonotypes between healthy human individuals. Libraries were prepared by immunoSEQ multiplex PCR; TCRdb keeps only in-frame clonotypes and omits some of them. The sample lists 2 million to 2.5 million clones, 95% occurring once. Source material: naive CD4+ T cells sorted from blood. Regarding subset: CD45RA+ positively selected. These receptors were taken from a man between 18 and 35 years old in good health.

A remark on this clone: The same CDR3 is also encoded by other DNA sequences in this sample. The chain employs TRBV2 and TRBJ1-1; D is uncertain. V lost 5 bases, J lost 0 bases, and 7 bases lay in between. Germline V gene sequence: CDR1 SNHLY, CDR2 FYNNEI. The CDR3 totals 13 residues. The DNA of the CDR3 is TGTGCCAGCAGTAGGTCCATGAACACTGAAGCTTTCTTT. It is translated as CASSRSMNTEAFF.

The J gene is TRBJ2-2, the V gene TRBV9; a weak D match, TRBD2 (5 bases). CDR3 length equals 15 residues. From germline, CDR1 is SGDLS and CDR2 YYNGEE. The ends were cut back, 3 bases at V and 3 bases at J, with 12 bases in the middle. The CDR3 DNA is TGTGCCAGCAGCGCCGGACGGGGTTACACCGGGGAGCTGTTTTTT. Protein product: CASSAGRGYTGELFF.

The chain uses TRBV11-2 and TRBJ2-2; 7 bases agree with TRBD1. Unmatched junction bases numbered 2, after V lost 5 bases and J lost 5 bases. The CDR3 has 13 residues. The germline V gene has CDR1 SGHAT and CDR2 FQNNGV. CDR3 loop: CASSEQGTGELFF. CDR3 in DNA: TGTGCCAGCAGCGAACAGGGGACCGGGGAGCTGTTTTTT.

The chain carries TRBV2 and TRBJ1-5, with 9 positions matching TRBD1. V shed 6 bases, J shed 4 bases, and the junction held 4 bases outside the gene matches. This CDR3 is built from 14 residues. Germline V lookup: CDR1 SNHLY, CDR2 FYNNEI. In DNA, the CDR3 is TGTGCCAGCAGCGGGGACAGGGAGAATCAGCCCCAGCATTTT. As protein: CASSGDRENQPQHF.

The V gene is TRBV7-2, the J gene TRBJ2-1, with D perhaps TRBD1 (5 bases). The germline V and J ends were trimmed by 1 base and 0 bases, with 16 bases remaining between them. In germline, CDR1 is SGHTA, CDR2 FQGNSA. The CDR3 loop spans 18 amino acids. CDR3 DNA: TGTGCCAGCAGCTTAGTAGGGGTAGCTCTCACCTCCTACAATGAGCAGTTCTTC. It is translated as CASSLVGVALTSYNEQFF.

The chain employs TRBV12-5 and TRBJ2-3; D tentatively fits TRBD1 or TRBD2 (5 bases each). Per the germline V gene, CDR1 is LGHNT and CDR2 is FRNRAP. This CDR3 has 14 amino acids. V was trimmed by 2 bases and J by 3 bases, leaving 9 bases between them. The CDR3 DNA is TGTGCTAGTGGTTTGCAGTGGGGGACAGATACGCAGTATTTT. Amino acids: CASGLQWGTDTQYF.

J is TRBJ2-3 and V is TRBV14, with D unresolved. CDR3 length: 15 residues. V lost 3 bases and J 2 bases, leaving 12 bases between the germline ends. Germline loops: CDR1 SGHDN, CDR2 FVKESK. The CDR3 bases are TGTGCCAGCAGCCAGATCCACCAATACACAGATACGCAGTATTTT. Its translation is CASSQIHQYTDTQYF.

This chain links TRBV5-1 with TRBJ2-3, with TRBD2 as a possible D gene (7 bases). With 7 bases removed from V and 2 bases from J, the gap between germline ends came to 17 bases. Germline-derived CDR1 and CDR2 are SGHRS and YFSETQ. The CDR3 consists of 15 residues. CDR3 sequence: CASGGGPLPTDTQYF. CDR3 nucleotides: TGCGCCAGCGGCGGGGGCCCTCTTCCCACAGATACGCAGTATTTT.